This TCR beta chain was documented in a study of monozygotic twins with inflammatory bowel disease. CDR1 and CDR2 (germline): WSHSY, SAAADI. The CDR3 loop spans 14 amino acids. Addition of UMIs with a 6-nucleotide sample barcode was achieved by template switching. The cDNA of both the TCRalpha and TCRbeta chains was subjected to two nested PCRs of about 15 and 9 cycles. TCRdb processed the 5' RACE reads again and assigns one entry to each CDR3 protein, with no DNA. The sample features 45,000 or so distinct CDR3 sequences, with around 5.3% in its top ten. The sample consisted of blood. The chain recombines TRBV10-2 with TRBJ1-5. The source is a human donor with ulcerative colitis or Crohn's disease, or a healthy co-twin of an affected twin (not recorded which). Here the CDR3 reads CASRVGTDGQPQHF.